The clone carrying this TCR beta chain was seen ten or more times. A second PCR, run for 7 to 11 cycles, used a sample-barcoded 5' primer plus a J-beta primer mix. Researchers report that a template-switch adaptor with 12 random nucleotides tagged each cDNA molecule. TCRdb recomputed calls from the 5' RACE reads with MiXCR, one row per CDR3 protein. This sample has roughly 1,700,000 distinct CDR3 sequences, with about 30% found just once. The sample is drawn from a study of blood T cells in healthy people across ages. CDR1 is ENHRY and CDR2 is SYGVKD in the germline V gene. The V end was cut by 4 bases, the J end by 7 bases, with 14 bases between. CDR3 length equals 13 residues.

V is TRBV10-3 and J is TRBJ2-7; no firm D call. Material for sequencing was blood. This clonotype was sampled from a young woman in good health. In DNA form, the CDR3 reads TGTGCCATCAGTGGTGGCCCATCAGAGGAGCAGTACTTC. This codes for CAISGGPSEEQYF.